This passage covers 3 T cell receptor beta chains from one sample sequenced in a study of blood T cell repertoires in COVID-19. The method was immunoSEQ multiplex PCR; TCRdb's version includes in-frame clones alone and lacks a portion of them. The table lists approximately 250,000 clones, 65% to 90% of them singletons, with about an eighth in the top ten. Sequenced input: peripheral blood. The receptors come from a woman in her sixties or seventies with COVID-19, enrolled during active disease.

This clone has a single count. CDR3 coding DNA: TGTGCCAGCAGCGTCTGGGGGCCGGCCACTGAAGCTTTCTTT. Its protein is CASSVWGPATEAFF. J is TRBJ1-1 and V is TRBV14; maybe TRBD1 (6 bases). Germline-derived CDR1 and CDR2 are SGHDN and FVKESK. The germline V and J ends were trimmed by 5 bases and 4 bases, with 14 bases remaining between them. This CDR3 is built from 14 residues.

The chain is built from TRBV18 and TRBJ1-3, with a possible D match to TRBD1 (6 bases). This CDR3 has 14 residues. Looked up from germline, CDR1 is KGHSH and CDR2 is LQKENI. With 6 bases removed from V and 0 bases from J, the gap between germline ends came to 9 bases. The CDR3 here is CASSRDNSGNTIYF. The CDR3 nucleotides read TGTGCCAGCTCTCGGGACAACTCTGGAAACACCATATATTTT.

CDR3 in amino acids: CASSLQGAAGGEQYF. The CDR3 DNA is TGTGCCAGCTCACTCCAGGGGGCGGCTGGCGGCGAGCAGTACTTC. This chain uses TRBV18 with TRBJ2-7; 8 bases line up with TRBD1. This CDR3 spans 15 amino acids. The germline V gene has CDR1 KGHSH and CDR2 LQKENI. J gave up 6 bases and V 4 bases, and 11 bases lay outside the gene matches.